The 15 T cell receptor beta chains below were found in one sample sequenced in a study of blood T cell repertoires in COVID-19. The repertoire was sequenced with immunoSEQ multiplex PCR; TCRdb's copy has only in-frame clones and lacks some. The repertoire holds hundreds of thousands of clones, with 85% as singletons. Sequenced material: peripheral blood. Receptor source: a woman between 18 and 30 years old with acute or convalescent COVID-19.

This sequence joins TRBV7-3 and TRBJ2-3, with D tentatively TRBD2 (6 bases). The germline V gene has CDR1 SGHTA and CDR2 FQGTGA. Deletions cut 0 bases from V and 2 bases from J, with 15 bases between. This CDR3 has 17 residues. CDR3 nucleotides: TGTGCCAGCAGCTTAACGGGCGGGACTGGCAACACAGATACGCAGTATTTT. It codes for CASSLTGGTGNTDTQYF.

The rearrangement joins TRBV28 to TRBJ1-1; 9 nucleotides line up with TRBD1. Unmatched junction bases numbered 7, after V lost 6 bases and J lost 8 bases. This CDR3 is built from 13 residues. Germline CDR1 MDHEN, CDR2 SYDVKM. Written as DNA, the CDR3 is TGTGCCAGCAGCCTCACAGGGGGCGCGGAAGCTTTCTTT. It translates to CASSLTGGAEAFF.

The chain links TRBV5-4 to TRBJ2-1, with a tentative D call TRBD2 (5 bases). The CDR3 contains 16 residues. Trimming pared 2 bases from V and 3 bases from J, leaving 15 bases between. Germline V CDR1 and CDR2: SGHNT, YYREEE (reference sequence). The CDR3 region has the DNA TGTGCCAGCAGCTTCGAGGGAACGCAGATCTACAATGAGCAGTTCTTC. This codes for CASSFEGTQIYNEQFF.

Regarding this clone: Other DNA sequences of this sample code for an identical CDR3. The rearrangement uses TRBV15 and TRBJ1-2; D ambiguous. Trimming removed 7 bases from V and 5 bases from J, with 17 bases in between. Per the germline V gene, CDR1 is LNHNV and CDR2 is YYDKDF (reference sequence). The CDR3 sequence is 14 residues long. The chain's CDR3 is CATTSGEYWYGYTF. Here the CDR3 DNA reads TGTGCCACCACATCCGGAGAATATTGGTATGGCTACACCTTC.

Only a few counts were recorded for this clone. V and J are TRBV3-1 (or the pseudogene TRBV3-2) and TRBJ2-3; D may be TRBD1 (6 bases). Germline loops: CDR1 LGHDT, CDR2 YNNKEL (reference sequence). V lost 1 base to trimming and J lost 5 bases, with 10 bases between them. The CDR3 contains 14 residues. CDR3 coding DNA: TGTGCCAGCAGCCAAGTCATCAGGGGAGATACGCAGTATTTT. Protein: CASSQVIRGDTQYF.

The chain employs TRBV4-1 and TRBJ2-7, with D maybe TRBD1 (6 bases). Trimming stripped 4 bases from V and 0 bases from J, with 13 bases between. The CDR3 has 15 amino acids. Germline CDR1 MGHRA, CDR2 YSYEKL. CDR3 protein: CASSLSGQVSYEQYF. CDR3 bases: TGCGCCAGCAGCCTATCGGGACAAGTCTCCTACGAGCAGTACTTC.

In its sample, this clone was seen once. The chain links TRBV28 to TRBJ1-4; D is possibly TRBD1 (6 bases). This CDR3 is built from 15 residues. Germline values: CDR1 MDHEN, CDR2 SYDVKM. Trimming pared 1 base from V and 7 bases from J, leaving 13 bases between. CDR3 sequence reads: CASSLSGTFGEKLFF. CDR3 coding DNA: TGTGCCAGCAGTTTATCCGGGACATTCGGTGAAAAACTGTTTTTT. Combining the CDR3 with reference TRBV28 and TRBJ1-4 gives the whole variable domain DVKVTQSSRYLVKRTGEKVFLECVQDMDHENMFWYRQDPGLGLRLIYFSYDVKMKEKGDIPEGYSVSREKKERFSLILESASTNQTSMYLCASSLSGTFGEKLFFGSGTQLSVL.

As DNA, the CDR3 is TGTGCCAGCAGTGAAGGAGCGAACACCGGGGAGCTGTTTTTT. Its translation: CASSEGANTGELFF. The V gene is TRBV2, the J gene TRBJ2-2; the D is unclear. Between the trimmed V and J ends, which lost 1 base and 0 bases, there was a span of 3 bases. The CDR3 sequence is 14 residues long. Per the germline V gene, CDR1 is SNHLY and CDR2 is FYNNEI.

V and J are TRBV7-9 and TRBJ2-2, with D unclear. This CDR3 region has 15 residues. Germline V lookup: CDR1 SEHNR, CDR2 FQNEAQ (reference sequence). Trimming removed 5 bases from V and 2 bases from J, with 12 bases in between. CDR3 nucleotide sequence: TGTGCCAGCAGCCCCCCGAGGTCCAACACCGGGGAGCTGTTTTTT. Translating gives CASSPPRSNTGELFF.

The chain carries TRBV19 and TRBJ1-5; no clear D gene. The germline CDR1 and CDR2 sequences are LNHDA and SQIVND (reference sequence). This CDR3 contains 13 residues. V was shortened by 3 bases and J by 4 bases, with 7 bases between the two germline ends. The CDR3 DNA reads TGTGCCAGTAGTATGGGCAGGAATCAGCCCCAGCATTTT. Translating gives CASSMGRNQPQHF.

V is TRBV19 and J is TRBJ1-4; 8 bases line up with TRBD1. Trimming removed 5 bases from V and 4 bases from J; junction bases left unmatched: 6. This CDR3 is 15 amino acids long. Germline loops: CDR1 LNHDA, CDR2 SQIVND (reference sequence). CDR3 sequence: CASSAWTGSNEKLFF. The CDR3 DNA follows: TGTGCCAGTAGTGCCTGGACAGGGAGTAATGAAAAACTGTTTTTT.

The V gene is TRBV5-1, the J gene TRBJ2-5, with a possible D match to TRBD1 (6 bases). V was pared by 3 bases and J by 0 bases, with 9 bases between. The CDR3 spans 14 residues. Germline V gene sequence: CDR1 SGHRS, CDR2 YFSETQ. In DNA form, the CDR3 reads TGCGCCAGCAGCTCGGGACAAAACCAAGAGACCCAGTACTTC. Translation gives CASSSGQNQETQYF.

The V call is TRBV9, the J call TRBJ2-1; the D gene is possibly TRBD2 (6 bases). The CDR3 sequence is 15 residues long. Per germline, CDR1 SGDLS and CDR2 YYNGEE. Trimming took off 2 bases at V and 1 base at J, with 10 bases between the two ends. CDR3 DNA: TGTGCCAGCAGCGTCCGGGACTCGTCCTACAATGAGCAGTTCTTC. As protein: CASSVRDSSYNEQFF.

The rearrangement links TRBV19 to TRBJ2-7; D unclear. CDR1 LNHDA and CDR2 SQIVND come from the germline V gene (reference sequence). The CDR3 sequence is 16 residues long. V was trimmed by 4 bases and J by 0 bases, leaving 16 bases between them. The CDR3 DNA is TGTGCCAGTAGTACCTTCCCGACTGCAAGCTCCTACGAGCAGTACTTC. Encoded protein: CASSTFPTASSYEQYF. The full variable domain, its missing parts supplied by reference TRBV19 and TRBJ2-7, is DGGITQSPKYLFRKEGQNVTLSCEQNLNHDAMYWYRQDPGQGLRLIYYSQIVNDFQKGDIAEGYSVSREKKESFPLTVTSAQKNPTAFYLCASSTFPTASSYEQYFGPGTRLTVT.

This clone occurred once. The chain is built from TRBV15 and TRBJ2-7; tentatively, D is TRBD2 (6 bases). The germline CDR1 and CDR2 sequences are LNHNV and YYDKDF (reference sequence). This CDR3 spans 15 amino acids. V lost 1 base, J lost 3 bases, and 13 bases lay in between. CDR3 region: CATSRGGVVNYEQYF. CDR3 nucleotides: TGTGCCACCAGCAGAGGCGGGGTGGTAAACTACGAGCAGTACTTC.